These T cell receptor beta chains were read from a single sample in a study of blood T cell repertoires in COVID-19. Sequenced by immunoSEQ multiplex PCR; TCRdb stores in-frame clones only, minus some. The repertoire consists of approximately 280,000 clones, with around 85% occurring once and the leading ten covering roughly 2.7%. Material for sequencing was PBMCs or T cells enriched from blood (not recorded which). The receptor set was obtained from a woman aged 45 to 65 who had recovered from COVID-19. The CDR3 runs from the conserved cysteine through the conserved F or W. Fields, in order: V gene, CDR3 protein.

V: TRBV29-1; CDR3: CSVERRVETQYF
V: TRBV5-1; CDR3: CASSLDRGAGELFF
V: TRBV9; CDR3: CASSVDPSRGTDTQYF
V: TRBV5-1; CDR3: CASSLDRGGTYEQYF
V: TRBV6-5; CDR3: CALGGRDQETQYF
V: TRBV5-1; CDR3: CASSLELAGSGELFF
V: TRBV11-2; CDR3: CASSLSGGDEQYF
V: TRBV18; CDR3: CASSPDSGPNAEAFF
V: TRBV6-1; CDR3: CASSEGLYEQYF
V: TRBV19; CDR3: CASSPTGTGGSYEQYF
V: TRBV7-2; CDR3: CASSSTGGNSPLHF
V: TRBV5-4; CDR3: CASSARQQSTDTQYF
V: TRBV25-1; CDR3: CASTRRRTNTEAFF
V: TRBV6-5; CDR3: CASSYPFSEQFF
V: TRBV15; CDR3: CATSRAGQGTEAFF
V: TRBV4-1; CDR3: CASSHLPGSNQPQHF
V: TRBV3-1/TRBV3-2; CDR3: CASSEDRSWDTGELFF
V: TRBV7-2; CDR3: CASSPPRGGLAKNIQYF
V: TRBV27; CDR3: CASSPRGSRAGKVGEQYF
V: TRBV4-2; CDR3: CASSQSGGFVEKLFF
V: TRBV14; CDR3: CASSHYESYNEQFF
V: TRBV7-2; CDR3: CASSLGLRGEKLFF
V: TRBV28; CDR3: CASNFNRGGSYEQYF
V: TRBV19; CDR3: CASSLNPRGSWNEQFF
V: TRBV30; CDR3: CAWSEGGSNQPQHF
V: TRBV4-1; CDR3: CASSQAIPRFRGPSEQFF
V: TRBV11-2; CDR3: CASSSGLAGEQYF
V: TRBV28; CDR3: CASSGRDRGRTEAFF
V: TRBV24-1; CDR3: CATSDLHGEQFF
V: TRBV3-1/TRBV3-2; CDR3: CASSYRQGSGYTF
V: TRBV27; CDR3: CASSPQGGHTEAFF
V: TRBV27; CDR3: CASSLSGQGIRKLFF
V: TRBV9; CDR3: CASSDPPDSTYGYTF
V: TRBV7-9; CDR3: CASSPPRPSNTGELFF
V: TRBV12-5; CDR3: CASGLSQGSDGELFF
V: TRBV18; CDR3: CASSPGQVTNEQFF
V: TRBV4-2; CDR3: CASSPGRREAETQYF
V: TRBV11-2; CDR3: CASRSEGQVFDEQFF
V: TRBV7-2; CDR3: CASSLEGRAYGYTF
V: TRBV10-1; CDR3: CASSDWTFGEPPRNQPQHF
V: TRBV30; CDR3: CAWSRYTTGGLRETEAFF
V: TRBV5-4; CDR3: CASSIGGQGTGELFF
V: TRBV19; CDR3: CASSHRDSTEQYF
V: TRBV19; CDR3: CASTPQGNGPQHF
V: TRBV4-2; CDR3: CASSRVDSGGPYNEQFF
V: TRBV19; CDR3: CASGEGVGPYEQYF
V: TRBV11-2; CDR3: CASSTGDRGKEYF
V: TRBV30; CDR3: CAWKQGADEQYF
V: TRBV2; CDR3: CASGGLAGEETQYF
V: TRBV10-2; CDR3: CASRSTSGTYEQYF